Shown below are 23 T cell receptor beta chains from a single sample sequenced in a study of blood T cell repertoires in COVID-19. Profiled with immunoSEQ multiplex PCR; TCRdb holds only in-frame clones, not every one. The profile shows 100,000 to 150,000 clones, approximately 81% of them singletons. Sequencing input: peripheral blood. These receptors all come from a man between 60 and 75 years old with acute or convalescent COVID-19.

The chain has TRBV19 and TRBJ2-1; D remains ambiguous. The germline CDR1 and CDR2 sequences are LNHDA and SQIVND (reference sequence). V was cut by 5 bases and J by 9 bases, with 8 bases left in between. CDR3 size: 11 residues. The CDR3 is CASSWRSEQFF. The DNA for the CDR3 is TGTGCCAGTAGTTGGAGAAGTGAGCAGTTCTTC.

The chain employs TRBV30 and TRBJ1-6; a possible D gene is TRBD1 (5 bases). The CDR3 loop spans 15 amino acids. The ends were cut back, 4 bases at V and 9 bases at J, with 19 bases in the middle. Germline V CDR1 and CDR2: GTSNPN, SVGIG (reference sequence). The CDR3 DNA reads TGTGCCTGGACCGCCCGACAGAGCGGGAGTTCACCCCTCCACTTT. It is translated as CAWTARQSGSSPLHF.

This chain joins TRBV5-6 and TRBJ1-5; 8 positions match TRBD1. J was trimmed by 2 bases and V by 4 bases; bases with no gene match: 11. The CDR3 sequence is 17 residues long. Germline CDR1 and CDR2: SGHDT and YYEEEE. The CDR3 reads CASSRDRGSVGNQPQHF. In DNA form, the CDR3 reads TGTGCCAGCAGCCGCGACAGGGGATCGGTTGGCAATCAGCCCCAGCATTTT.

The V and J genes are TRBV18 and TRBJ1-2; D gene unclear. The CDR3 consists of 15 residues. Germline V CDR1 and CDR2: KGHSH, LQKENI. V was cut by 2 bases and J by 0 bases, with 10 bases left in between. CDR3 amino acids: CASSPSEGANYGYTF. For the CDR3, the DNA is TGTGCCAGCTCACCATCAGAGGGAGCTAACTATGGCTACACCTTC. Based on the CDR3 plus reference TRBV18 and TRBJ1-2, the full variable domain is NAGVMQNPRHLVRRRGQEARLRCSPMKGHSHVYWYRQLPEEGLKFMVYLQKENIIDESGMPKERFSAEFPKEGPSILRIQQVVRGDSAAYFCASSPSEGANYGYTFGSGTRLTVV.

V gene TRBV14 combines with J gene TRBJ2-3, with D perhaps TRBD2 (6 bases). The CDR3 runs to 16 residues. Looked up from germline, CDR1 is SGHDN and CDR2 is FVKESK. The V gene lost 3 bases and the J gene lost 0 bases, with 13 bases spanning the gap. CDR3 sequence: CASSHAPGVSTDTQYF. DNA of the CDR3: TGTGCCAGCAGCCATGCCCCGGGGGTGAGCACAGATACGCAGTATTTT.

CDR3 protein: CASSENGGSATNEKLFF. Written as DNA, the CDR3 is TGTGCCAGCAGCGAAAATGGGGGGTCGGCAACTAATGAAAAACTGTTTTTT. This chain uses TRBV7-9 with TRBJ1-4; D is possibly TRBD1 (5 bases). Trimming cost V 5 bases and J 0 bases, with 16 bases left between them. Germline V gene sequence: CDR1 SEHNR, CDR2 FQNEAQ (reference sequence). The CDR3 is 17 residues long.

V gene TRBV29-1 combines with J gene TRBJ2-3; TRBD2 agrees at 8 bases. Germline V gives CDR1 SQVTM, CDR2 ANQGSEA. The junction had 11 bases not matched to a gene; V was cut back by 6 bases and J by 6 bases. The CDR3 length is 14 residues. The DNA of the CDR3 is TGCAGCGTGCGACTAAGCGGGGGACCCGATACGCAGTATTTT. Its protein is CSVRLSGGPDTQYF.

The sample holds many counts of this clone. The chain employs TRBV2 and TRBJ1-1; tentatively, D is TRBD1 (6 bases). V lost 4 bases to trimming and J lost 0 bases, with 9 bases between them. Germline V lookup: CDR1 SNHLY, CDR2 FYNNEI. There are 14 residues in the CDR3. This CDR3 is CASSAQGLNTEAFF. CDR3 sequence (DNA): TGTGCCAGCAGTGCACAGGGCCTGAACACTGAAGCTTTCTTT.

The chain recombines TRBV13 with TRBJ2-5; 7 bases fit TRBD2. The CDR3 runs 18 residues. Germline CDR1 PRHDT, CDR2 FYEKMQ (reference sequence). V dropped 5 bases and J dropped 2; count of bases not matched to a gene: 17. The CDR3 here is CASSTRRGSRVGQETQYF. Here the CDR3 DNA reads TGTGCCAGCAGCACACGGCGGGGGTCTAGGGTGGGGCAAGAGACCCAGTACTTC.

V gene TRBV28 combines with J gene TRBJ2-3; 8 bases fit TRBD2. Germline lookup yields CDR1 MDHEN and CDR2 SYDVKM. CDR3 size: 16 residues. The ends lost 3 bases at V and 0 bases at J; junction bases unmatched: 5. The CDR3 coding sequence is TGTGCCAGCAGTTTCCCCGGGGGGGGGAGCACAGATACGCAGTATTTT. This gives the protein CASSFPGGGSTDTQYF.

The chain carries TRBV6-5 and TRBJ2-5, with 7 nucleotides matching TRBD2. The CDR3 totals 13 residues. In germline, CDR1 is MNHEY, CDR2 SVGAGI. V lost 6 bases, J lost 4 bases, and 5 bases stayed unmatched. CDR3 protein: CASSHTGGETQYF. For the CDR3, the DNA is TGTGCCAGCAGCCATACGGGGGGAGAGACCCAGTACTTC.

This clone was counted a single time. The rearrangement joins TRBV24-1 to TRBJ1-2; D unresolved. The CDR3 sequence is 12 residues long. Germline CDR1 is KGHDR and CDR2 is SFDVKD. Trimming pared 3 bases from V and 14 bases from J, leaving 15 bases between. CDR3: CATSDPNGDKTF. The CDR3 DNA reads as TGTGCCACCAGTGATCCGAATGGTGACAAGACCTTC.

The genes are TRBV30 and TRBJ1-5; unclear D gene. The germline V gene has CDR1 GTSNPN and CDR2 SVGIG (reference sequence). Between the trimmed V and J ends, which lost 0 bases and 3 bases, there was a span of 6 bases. CDR3 length: 13 amino acids. The DNA of the CDR3 is TGTGCCTGGAGTGTGACTAACAATCAGCCCCAGCATTTT. Encoded protein: CAWSVTNNQPQHF.

The V call is TRBV6-5, the J call TRBJ2-7, with D possibly being TRBD1 (5 bases). V lost 6 bases and J lost 2, with 17 bases in between. There are 15 residues in the CDR3. Germline loops: CDR1 MNHEY, CDR2 SVGAGI. The chain's CDR3 is CASRMGPTAAYEQYF. CDR3 DNA: TGTGCCAGCAGGATGGGGCCGACAGCTGCCTACGAGCAGTACTTC.

The J gene is TRBJ1-2, the V gene TRBV9; TRBD1 aligns across 12 bases. Germline lookup yields CDR1 SGDLS and CDR2 YYNGEE. After removal of 6 bases from V and 4 bases from J, the junction contained 13 bases not matched to a gene. This CDR3 contains 17 residues. The DNA for the CDR3 is TGTGCCAGCATCAAGGTGGGGACAGGGGGCGCAGGCTATGGCTACACCTTC. Its translation: CASIKVGTGGAGYGYTF.

This clone was counted a single time. This chain joins TRBV19 and TRBJ2-3; 7 positions match TRBD1. The CDR3 loop spans 15 amino acids. V shed 1 base, J shed 1 base, and the junction held 2 bases outside the gene matches. CDR1 is LNHDA, CDR2 SQIVND, per germline (reference sequence). In DNA, the CDR3 is TGTGCCAGTAGTATAGGTCAGGGGGGCACAGATACGCAGTATTTT. Translating it yields CASSIGQGGTDTQYF.

This clone was seen ten or more times. The chain links TRBV7-2 to TRBJ2-7, with a possible D match to TRBD1 (5 bases). Germline loops: CDR1 SGHTA, CDR2 FQGNSA. The CDR3 contains 15 residues. Trimming left V 5 bases short and J 3 bases short, with 17 bases between. CDR3 sequence: CASSERGRSGYEQYF. The CDR3 DNA reads TGTGCCAGCAGCGAAAGGGGAAGAAGTGGCTACGAGCAGTACTTC.

The gene calls are TRBV19 and TRBJ1-5; unclear D gene. V shed 3 bases and J shed 1 base, with 10 bases lying between them. CDR1 LNHDA and CDR2 SQIVND come from the germline V gene (reference sequence). The CDR3 contains 15 residues. This CDR3 is CASSMRQLSNQPQHF. Here the CDR3 DNA reads TGTGCCAGTAGTATGAGGCAGCTCAGCAATCAGCCCCAGCATTTT.

The V call is TRBV5-1, the J call TRBJ2-1; 9 bases align to TRBD1. Trimming removed 3 bases from V and 5 bases from J; junction bases left unmatched: 6. Per the germline V gene, CDR1 is SGHRS and CDR2 is YFSETQ. The CDR3 has 15 residues. The chain's CDR3 is CASSSWWDRDNEQFF. CDR3 bases: TGCGCCAGCAGCTCGTGGTGGGACAGGGACAATGAGCAGTTCTTC.

This clone has a handful of counts. The rearrangement links TRBV5-1 to TRBJ2-7, with 7 bases fitting TRBD1. CDR3 length: 18 residues. Germline CDR1 SGHRS, CDR2 YFSETQ. The J segment lost 3 bases and the V segment lost 4 bases, leaving 19 bases of the junction unmatched. CDR3 bases: TGCGCCAGCAGCCAAGGGGGCCCGACAGTACCACCCCACTACGAGCAGTACTTC. Its translation is CASSQGGPTVPPHYEQYF.

This chain links TRBV7-9 with TRBJ1-2; 10 bases are a match to TRBD1. Germline CDR1 is SEHNR and CDR2 is FQNEAQ (reference sequence). The CDR3 runs 17 residues. Germline trimming cut 5 bases from V and 0 bases from J; bases unmatched to any gene: 9. The CDR3: CASSARDRGPTNYGYTF. CDR3 bases: TGTGCCAGCAGCGCCCGGGACAGGGGCCCCACTAACTATGGCTACACCTTC. Full variable domain (missing parts from reference TRBV7-9 and TRBJ1-2): DTGVSQNPRHKITKRGQNVTFRCDPISEHNRLYWYRQTLGQGPEFLTYFQNEAQLEKSRLLSDRFSAERPKGSFSTLEIQRTEQGDSAMYLCASSARDRGPTNYGYTFGSGTRLTVV.

The chain is built from TRBV24-1 and TRBJ2-1; 10 bases are shared with TRBD2. The trim removed 7 bases at V and 5 bases at J, leaving 7 bases unmatched. The CDR3 length is 15 residues. The germline V gene has CDR1 KGHDR and CDR2 SFDVKD. The CDR3, as DNA: TGTGCCACCAGCAAACCGGGACTAGCGAACAATGAGCAGTTCTTC. Protein: CATSKPGLANNEQFF.

J is TRBJ1-1 and V is TRBV9, with 7 bases fitting TRBD1. J gave up 4 bases and V 5 bases, and 8 bases lay outside the gene matches. The CDR3 loop spans 14 amino acids. The V gene's germline CDR1 is SGDLS and CDR2 YYNGEE. The CDR3 reads CASRPDRVGTEAFF. CDR3 DNA: TGTGCCAGCAGACCTGACAGGGTTGGCACTGAAGCTTTCTTT.